This T cell receptor (beta chain) appears in the sequencing data of a study of CD8+ T cells in alopecia areata. Study-wide results and caveats: More clonal than normal scalp was lesional scalp, particularly alopecia totalis/universalis. Besides other cells, scalp samples also yield sequences of resident alphabeta T cells from normal skin.

As for this clone: What it binds is not known.

Reverse transcribed after extraction, RNA yielded cDNA as the sequencing template. Only in-frame clones appear in the TCRdb table, and some are missing; sequencing was by immunoSEQ multiplex PCR. The profile covers 95,000 to 120,000 clones, with around 55% appearing a single time and 20% to 25% taken by the ten largest. Unmatched junction bases numbered 4, after V lost 2 bases and J lost 6 bases. The CDR3 has 14 amino acids. Germline V gene sequence: CDR1 SGHKS, CDR2 YYEKEE (reference sequence). The sequenced sample was CD8+ T cells sorted from blood. The gene calls are TRBV5-5 and TRBJ1-1; 10 positions match TRBD1. The source is a human donor in good health. The CDR3 DNA follows: TGTGCCAGCAGCTTTGTGACAGGGGGCTCTGAAGCTTTCTTT. It yields the protein CASSFVTGGSEAFF.